Listed below are T cell receptor beta chains from one sample, sequenced in a study of shared clonotypes between healthy human individuals. Libraries were prepared by immunoSEQ multiplex PCR; TCRdb keeps only in-frame clonotypes and omits some of them. This table holds roughly 2 million clones, about 94% found once. The specimen was naive CD4+ T cells sorted from blood. These TCRs come from a young man in good health. Both conserved end residues are part of each CDR3. Each record gives: V gene, J gene, D gene, clone size, CDR3 DNA, CDR3 protein. A D gene is named only where the DNA matches it firmly. Clone size appears in some rows only: once, few, many, or a class for an expanded clone.

V: TRBV5-1
J: TRBJ2-5
D: TRBD1
size: NA
DNA: TGCGCCAGCACAACCGGGACAGGGGGACAAGGAAGGGAAGAGACCCAGTACTTC
CDR3: CASTTGTGGQGREETQYF

V: TRBV5-6
J: TRBJ2-3
D: TRBD2
size: NA
DNA: TGTGCCAGCAGCTTTTCGGGACTAGCGACAGATACGCAGTATTTT
CDR3: CASSFSGLATDTQYF

V: TRBV13
J: TRBJ2-4
D: NA
size: NA
DNA: TGTGCCAGCAGCTCCGGACAGGGAGGGAGGCGGGAAACTCAGTACTTC
CDR3: CASSSGQGGRRETQYF

V: TRBV12-5
J: TRBJ2-3
D: TRBD2
size: NA
DNA: TGTGCTAGTGGGGAGGGGACTAGCGGGAGGTCCACAGATACGCAGTATTTT
CDR3: CASGEGTSGRSTDTQYF

V: TRBV30
J: TRBJ2-3
D: NA
size: NA
DNA: TGTGCCTGGAGTTTAGGTAGGGGGGACACAGATACGCAGTATTTT
CDR3: CAWSLGRGDTDTQYF

V: TRBV6-6
J: TRBJ1-3
D: NA
size: once
DNA: TGTGCCAGCAGTAATCCGACAGGTGGAAACACCATATATTTT
CDR3: CASSNPTGGNTIYF

V: TRBV29-1
J: TRBJ1-1
D: NA
size: NA
DNA: TGCAGCGTGGGTACAGTCGGCAGCACTGAAGCTTTCTTT
CDR3: CSVGTVGSTEAFF

V: TRBV7-2
J: TRBJ2-5
D: TRBD1
size: NA
DNA: TGTGCCAGCAGCTTAGCGTCTCCAGGGGGCGCCCCCCAGTACTTC
CDR3: CASSLASPGGAPQYF

V: TRBV28
J: TRBJ2-1
D: NA
size: NA
DNA: TGTGCCAGCAGCCAGTACGGTGAGCAGTTCTTC
CDR3: CASSQYGEQFF

V: TRBV5-4
J: TRBJ1-2
D: NA
size: NA
DNA: TGTGCCAGCAGCTTGGGGCCGGACGCAAACTATGGCTACACCTTC
CDR3: CASSLGPDANYGYTF

V: TRBV18
J: TRBJ2-7
D: NA
size: NA
DNA: TGTGCCAGCTCACCGTCGACAGGAGGAACCTACGAGCAGTACTTC
CDR3: CASSPSTGGTYEQYF

V: TRBV7-9
J: TRBJ2-7
D: TRBD1
size: NA
DNA: TGTGCCAGCAGCTTAGTGGGAGGACAGGGGGGATACGAGCAGTACTTC
CDR3: CASSLVGGQGGYEQYF

V: TRBV7-6
J: TRBJ2-5
D: TRBD2
size: NA
DNA: TGTGCCAGCAGCGTAACCGGGACTAGCGGGAGTGGGGAGACCCAGTACTTC
CDR3: CASSVTGTSGSGETQYF

V: TRBV6-1
J: TRBJ2-7
D: NA
size: NA
DNA: TGTGCCAGCAACCAGTGGCTCTCCTACGAGCAGTACTTC
CDR3: CASNQWLSYEQYF

V: TRBV5-1
J: TRBJ2-2
D: NA
size: NA
DNA: TGCGCCAGCAGCTACGAACCACTGGACGGCTGGGCCGGGGAGCTGTTTTTT
CDR3: CASSYEPLDGWAGELFF

V: TRBV6-5
J: TRBJ2-7
D: TRBD2
size: NA
DNA: TGTGCCAGCAGTTTCGGCTGGACTAGCGGCTCCTACGAGCAGTACTTC
CDR3: CASSFGWTSGSYEQYF

V: TRBV2
J: TRBJ2-1
D: NA
size: NA
DNA: TGTGCCAGCTCAGGACTCAAGGGGGGCAATGAGCAGTTCTTC
CDR3: CASSGLKGGNEQFF

V: TRBV6-1
J: TRBJ1-4
D: TRBD1
size: NA
DNA: TGTGCCAGCAGTACGACAGGGGCTAATGAAAAACTGTTTTTT
CDR3: CASSTTGANEKLFF

V: TRBV4-1
J: TRBJ2-1
D: TRBD2
size: once
DNA: TGCGCCAGCAGCCAAGAAGGTAGCGGGAGGTACAACAATGAGCAGTTCTTC
CDR3: CASSQEGSGRYNNEQFF

V: TRBV7-2
J: TRBJ1-2
D: TRBD1
size: NA
DNA: TGTGCCAGCAGCTTCCAGGGGGCGGGAAACTATGGCTACACCTTC
CDR3: CASSFQGAGNYGYTF

V: TRBV6-5
J: TRBJ2-7
D: NA
size: NA
DNA: TGTGCCAGCAGTTCCGGACGCATAGTAACCTACGAGCAGTACTTC
CDR3: CASSSGRIVTYEQYF

V: TRBV5-1
J: TRBJ1-3
D: NA
size: NA
DNA: TGCGCCAGCTGCCGGGACTCACTCTTCGGAAACACCATATATTTT
CDR3: CASCRDSLFGNTIYF

V: TRBV10-3
J: TRBJ2-3
D: TRBD2
size: NA
DNA: TGTGCCATCCAAGCGGGGCCCACAGATACGCAGTATTTT
CDR3: CAIQAGPTDTQYF

V: TRBV7-2
J: TRBJ2-7
D: TRBD2
size: NA
DNA: TGTGCCAGTACACTAGCGGGAGGCTCCTACGAGCAGTACTTC
CDR3: CASTLAGGSYEQYF

V: TRBV30
J: TRBJ1-1
D: TRBD1
size: NA
DNA: TGTGCCGGTCAGACGACAGGGCTGAACACTGAAGCTTTCTTT
CDR3: CAGQTTGLNTEAFF

V: TRBV7-2
J: TRBJ2-2
D: TRBD2
size: NA
DNA: TGTGCCAGCAGCTTCACTAGCGGGACCACCGGGGAGCTGTTTTTT
CDR3: CASSFTSGTTGELFF

V: TRBV12-5
J: TRBJ2-7
D: NA
size: NA
DNA: TGTGCTAGTGGTTTGGAATTGGGAGGGGGCCCCCACGAGCAGTACTTC
CDR3: CASGLELGGGPHEQYF

V: TRBV5-1
J: TRBJ1-6
D: NA
size: NA
DNA: TGCGCCAGCAGCCCGGGGCTGACAGGAGGGAATTCACCCCTCCACTTT
CDR3: CASSPGLTGGNSPLHF

V: TRBV19
J: TRBJ1-6
D: NA
size: NA
DNA: TGTGCCAGTAGTATCCGTACAGGGTCTTCACCCCTCCACTTT
CDR3: CASSIRTGSSPLHF

V: TRBV6-5
J: TRBJ1-1
D: NA
size: NA
DNA: TGTGCCAGCACCCAAACGTGGGGCAGAAACACTGAAGCTTTCTTT
CDR3: CASTQTWGRNTEAFF

V: TRBV5-1
J: TRBJ2-3
D: TRBD2
size: NA
DNA: TGCGCCAGCAGCAGATTCCTAGCGGGGAGCACAGATACGCAGTATTTT
CDR3: CASSRFLAGSTDTQYF

V: TRBV9
J: TRBJ2-3
D: NA
size: NA
DNA: TGTGCCAGCAGCGTAGAAGCGGCGGGCACAGATACGCAGTATTTT
CDR3: CASSVEAAGTDTQYF

V: TRBV30
J: TRBJ2-4
D: TRBD2
size: NA
DNA: TGTGCCTGGAGTACGACGGGAGGGCCCTTCGGCAAAAACATTCAGTACTTC
CDR3: CAWSTTGGPFGKNIQYF